This T cell receptor (beta chain) was sequenced for a study of T cells in Graves' hyperthyroidism and ophthalmopathy. This CDR3 comprises 16 residues. Trimming stripped 5 bases from V and 4 bases from J, with 21 bases between. Germline V CDR1 and CDR2: SEHNR, FQNEAQ (reference sequence). TCR beta CDR3 region amplification was performed from RNA transcripts. First-round RT-PCR targeting the TCR CDR3 was performed with the HTBI primer set. TCRdb reprocessed the multiplex PCR reads with MiXCR, giving one entry per CDR3 protein. The sample consists of 350,000 to 400,000 distinct CDR3 sequences, 14% of them appearing once. This clonotype was seen at least ten times. Patients having uncontrolled infection, another autoimmune disease, pregnancy or lactation were not included.

This receptor was identified in an older woman with Graves' hyperthyroidism. The sample taken for sequencing was blood. V gene TRBV7-9 combines with J gene TRBJ2-7; the D call may be TRBD1 or TRBD2 (8 bases each). The CDR3 DNA reads TGTGCCAGCAGCCGGGAGGGGACAGGTCGATTATACGAGCAGTACTTC. Protein product: CASSREGTGRLYEQYF. The full variable domain, rest sourced from reference TRBV7-9 and TRBJ2-7, is DTGVSQNPRHKITKRGQNVTFRCDPISEHNRLYWYRQTLGQGPEFLTYFQNEAQLEKSRLLSDRFSAERPKGSFSTLEIQRTEQGDSAMYLCASSREGTGRLYEQYFGPGTRLTVT.